This TCR beta chain originates from a study of blood T cell repertoires in COVID-19. The repertoire was sequenced with immunoSEQ multiplex PCR; TCRdb's copy has only in-frame clones and lacks some. The data contain some 200,000 clones, around nine tenths of them singletons. The CDR3 is 15 amino acids. Germline loops: CDR1 MGHDK, CDR2 SYGVNS. V lost 6 bases and J lost 2; bases outside the gene matches: 7. Input material: peripheral blood. The rearrangement uses TRBV25-1 and TRBJ2-3, with TRBD2 identical over 8 bases. This clonotype was sampled from a man between 65 and 85 years old with acute or convalescent COVID-19. This CDR3 is CASSSLADYTDTQYF. CDR3 bases: TGTGCCAGCAGCTCACTAGCGGACTACACAGATACGCAGTATTTT.